These 9 T cell receptor beta chains share one sample of origin, sequenced in a study of OX40 agonist ivuxolimab in advanced cancers. The method behind the library was the immunoSEQ multiplex PCR assay. The table was pulled from immuneACCESS by TCRdb, which kept in-frame rearrangements only. Such tables lose some clones; where checked, under half of the loss comes from unresolved V genes, and the rest has no known cause. The sample table lists some 54,000 clones, about nine tenths of them with a count of one. Roughly 6.7% of the sample rests with the top ten. The specimen comprised CD4+ or CD8+ T cells sorted from blood, sampled in a trial of the OX40 agonist ivuxolimab. The receptor set was obtained from an adult with an advanced solid tumor such as melanoma, head and neck, liver or kidney cancer.

The chain links TRBV5-4 to TRBJ2-3, with TRBD2 matching over 8 bases. The CDR3 covers 16 residues. With V trimmed by 1 base and J by 0 bases, 4 bases remained unmatched. Germline V CDR1 and CDR2: SGHNT, YYREEE (reference sequence). CDR3 nucleotide sequence: TGTGCCAGCAGCTTGTTACTAGCGGCTAGCACAGATACGCAGTATTTT. The encoded protein is CASSLLLAASTDTQYF.

This chain links TRBV6-5 with TRBJ1-1; 10 bases align to TRBD1. Germline V gives CDR1 MNHEY, CDR2 SVGAGI. The CDR3 totals 15 residues. J gave up 3 bases and V 3 bases, and 4 bases lay outside the gene matches. CDR3 DNA sequence: TGTGCCAGCAGTTATCGACAGGGGGCATACACTGAAGCTTTCTTT. Translation: CASSYRQGAYTEAFF.

The rearrangement joins TRBV28 to TRBJ1-3; D is unclear. The CDR3 totals 15 residues. Trimming removed 6 bases from V and 4 bases from J, with 16 bases in between. CDR1 and CDR2 (germline): MDHEN, SYDVKM. CDR3 sequence reads: CASSTSAATGNTIYF. CDR3 sequence (DNA): TGTGCCAGCAGCACTTCCGCGGCCACAGGAAACACCATATATTTT.

The chain recombines TRBV9 with TRBJ2-3, with TRBD2 matching 7 bases. From germline, CDR1 is SGDLS and CDR2 YYNGEE. The length of the CDR3 is 16 residues. The V gene end was trimmed by 0 bases and the J gene end by 1 base; junction bases not matched to a gene: 5. This CDR3 reads CASSVGIRGGTDTQYF. The CDR3 DNA reads as TGTGCCAGCAGCGTAGGGATACGGGGGGGCACAGATACGCAGTATTTT.

CDR3 bases: TGTGCCAGTAGTATAGGCAGCGGGAACACCGGGGAGCTGTTTTTT. Translated: CASSIGSGNTGELFF. The chain carries TRBV19 and TRBJ2-2, with D perhaps TRBD2 (5 bases). The length of the CDR3 is 15 residues. Germline assignment: CDR1 LNHDA and CDR2 SQIVND (reference sequence). With 1 base removed from V and 1 base from J, the gap between germline ends came to 7 bases.

The rearrangement uses TRBV29-1 and TRBJ1-2; D is possibly TRBD1 (5 bases). V gave up 7 bases and J gave up 4 bases, with 10 bases separating them. The CDR3 runs to 11 residues. CDR1 and CDR2 (germline): SQVTM, ANQGSEA. CDR3 nucleotides: TGCAGCGCCAGGGAGGGCTATGGCTACACCTTC. Protein sequence: CSAREGYGYTF.

The chain links TRBV28 to TRBJ2-7; tentatively, D is TRBD1 or TRBD2 (5 bases each). The CDR3 consists of 16 residues. In germline, CDR1 is MDHEN, CDR2 SYDVKM. Trimming took 4 bases from V and 0 from J, leaving 16 bases between them. CDR3 DNA: TGTGCCAGCAGTTACTCCGGGACGGTTAGCTCCTACGAGCAGTACTTC. This encodes CASSYSGTVSSYEQYF.

V is TRBV30 and J is TRBJ1-5; TRBD1 might be the D (6 bases). V was clipped by 5 bases and J by 4 bases, with 15 bases between them. Germline V gene sequence: CDR1 GTSNPN, CDR2 SVGIG (reference sequence). There are 14 residues in the CDR3. The CDR3 spells CAWSGGGGNQPQHF. In DNA, the CDR3 is TGTGCCTGGTCCGGAGGGGGGGGAAATCAGCCCCAGCATTTT.

The chain employs TRBV30 and TRBJ2-3, with D perhaps given as TRBD1 or TRBD2 (6 bases each). The ends were cut back, 5 bases at V and 2 bases at J, with 20 bases in the middle. The CDR3 has 16 amino acids. The germline V gene encodes CDR1 GTSNPN and CDR2 SVGIG (reference sequence). CDR3 residues: CAWGKGGPWSTDTQYF. CDR3 DNA sequence: TGTGCCTGGGGTAAAGGGGGGCCCTGGTCCACAGATACGCAGTATTTT. Looking up the rest from reference TRBV30 and TRBJ2-3 gives the full variable domain: SQTIHQWPATLVQPVGSPLSLECTVEGTSNPNLYWYRQAAGRGLQLLFYSVGIGQISSEVPQNLSASRPQDRQFILSSKKLLLSDSGFYLCAWGKGGPWSTDTQYFGPGTRLTVL.